This T cell receptor (beta chain) emerged from a study of shared clonotypes between healthy human individuals. At the level of the study: A donor's plate count was three for CD4 naive and three for CD4 memory; CD8 naive had two and CD8 memory one.

Sequencing used immunoSEQ multiplex PCR; TCRdb keeps in-frame clones, though not all of them. Altogether 740,000 or so clones are present, approximately 73% being singletons, with the ten largest covering roughly 2%. Remarks on this clone: Other nucleotide sequences in the sample specify the same CDR3.

The V gene lost 6 bases and the J gene lost 0 bases, with 6 bases spanning the gap. The germline V gene has CDR1 KGHSH and CDR2 LQKENI. This CDR3 has 14 residues. Naive CD4+ cells were CD45RA-selected; the remaining cells were memory. The source is a woman aged 30 to 39 in good health. The V and J genes are TRBV18 and TRBJ2-6; no definite D call. The source material was memory CD4+ T cells sorted from blood. Stated subset: CD45RA-negative fraction. The CDR3 sequence: CASSGDSGANVLTF. CDR3 in DNA: TGTGCCAGCTCTGGAGACTCTGGGGCCAACGTCCTGACTTTC.